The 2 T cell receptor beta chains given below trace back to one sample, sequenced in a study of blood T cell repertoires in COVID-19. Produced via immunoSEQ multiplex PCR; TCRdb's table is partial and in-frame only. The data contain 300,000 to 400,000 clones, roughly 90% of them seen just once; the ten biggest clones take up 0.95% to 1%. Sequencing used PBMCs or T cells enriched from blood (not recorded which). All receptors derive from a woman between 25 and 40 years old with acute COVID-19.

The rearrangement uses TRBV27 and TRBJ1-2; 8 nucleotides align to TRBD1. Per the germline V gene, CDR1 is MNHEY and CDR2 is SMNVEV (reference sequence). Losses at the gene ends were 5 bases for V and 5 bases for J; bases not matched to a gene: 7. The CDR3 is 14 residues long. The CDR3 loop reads CASSPGQGLYGYTF. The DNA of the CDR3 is TGTGCCAGCAGTCCTGGACAGGGATTGTATGGCTACACCTTC.

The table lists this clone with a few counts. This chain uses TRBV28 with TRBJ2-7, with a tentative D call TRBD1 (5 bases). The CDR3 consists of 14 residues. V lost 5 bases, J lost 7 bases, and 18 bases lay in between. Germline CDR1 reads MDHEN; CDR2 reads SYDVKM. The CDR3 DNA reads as TGTGCCAGCAGTGAGGAGACGGACACTTTAGAGCAGTACTTC. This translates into CASSEETDTLEQYF. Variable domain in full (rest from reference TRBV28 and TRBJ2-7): DVKVTQSSRYLVKRTGEKVFLECVQDMDHENMFWYRQDPGLGLRLIYFSYDVKMKEKGDIPEGYSVSREKKERFSLILESASTNQTSMYLCASSEETDTLEQYFGPGTRLTVT.